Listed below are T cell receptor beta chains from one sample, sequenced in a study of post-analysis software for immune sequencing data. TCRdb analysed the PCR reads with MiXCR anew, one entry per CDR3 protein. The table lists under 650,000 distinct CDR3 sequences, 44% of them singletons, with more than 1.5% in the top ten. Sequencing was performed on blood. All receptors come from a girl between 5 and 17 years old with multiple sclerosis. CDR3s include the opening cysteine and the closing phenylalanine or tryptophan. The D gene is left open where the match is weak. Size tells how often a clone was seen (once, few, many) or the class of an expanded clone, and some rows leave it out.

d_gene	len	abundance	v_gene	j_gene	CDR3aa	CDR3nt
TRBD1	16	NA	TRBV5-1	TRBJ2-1	CASSSGDRGRKNEQFF	TGCGCCAGCAGCTCTGGGGACAGGGGGCGCAAGAATGAGCAGTTCTTC
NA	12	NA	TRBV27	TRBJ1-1	CASTSVNTEAFF	TGTGCCAGCACTTCCGTGAACACTGAAGCTTTCTTT
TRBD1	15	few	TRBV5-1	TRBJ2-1	CASSNTGTGDNEQFF	TGCGCCAGCAGCAACACCGGGACAGGGGACAATGAGCAGTTCTTC
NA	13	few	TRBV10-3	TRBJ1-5	CAISEGRDQPQHF	TGTGCCATCAGTGAGGGTAGGGACCAGCCCCAGCATTTT
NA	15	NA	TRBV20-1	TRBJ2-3	CSANGRSASTDTQYF	TGCAGTGCTAACGGCAGGTCCGCTAGCACAGATACGCAGTATTTT
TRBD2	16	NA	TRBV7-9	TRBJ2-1	CASSFAAAGVMNEQFF	TGTGCCAGCAGCTTTGCTGCGGCGGGAGTGATGAATGAGCAGTTCTTC
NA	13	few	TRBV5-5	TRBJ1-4	CASSLAGGEKLFF	TGTGCCAGCAGCTTGGCCGGGGGTGAAAAACTGTTTTTT
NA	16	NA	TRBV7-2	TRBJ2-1	CASSLATPLVYNEQFF	TGTGCCAGCAGCTTAGCGACCCCGTTGGTTTACAATGAGCAGTTCTTC
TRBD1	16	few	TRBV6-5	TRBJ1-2	CASSYSRGQGYYGYTF	TGTGCCAGCAGTTACTCGCGGGGACAGGGCTATTATGGCTACACCTTC
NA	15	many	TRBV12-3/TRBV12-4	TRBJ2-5	CASSQAGSYQETQYF	TGTGCCAGCAGCCAGGCAGGGTCTTACCAAGAGACCCAGTACTTC
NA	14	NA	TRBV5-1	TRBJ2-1	CASSWTQGGNEQFF	TGCGCCAGCAGCTGGACCCAGGGAGGCAATGAGCAGTTCTTC